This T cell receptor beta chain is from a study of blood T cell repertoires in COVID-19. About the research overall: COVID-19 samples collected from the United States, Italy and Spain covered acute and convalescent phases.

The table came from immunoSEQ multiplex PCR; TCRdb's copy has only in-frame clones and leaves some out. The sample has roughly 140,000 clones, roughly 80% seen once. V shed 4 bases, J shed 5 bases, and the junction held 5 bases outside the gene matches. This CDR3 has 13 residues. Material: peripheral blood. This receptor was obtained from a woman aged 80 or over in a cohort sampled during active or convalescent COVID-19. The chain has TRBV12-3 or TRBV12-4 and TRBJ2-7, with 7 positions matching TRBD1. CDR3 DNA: TGTGCCAGCAGTTCATACAGGGGTGACGAGCAGTACTTC. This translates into CASSSYRGDEQYF.